This TCR beta chain was observed in a study of siplizumab effects on memory and regulatory T cells. The study's findings and limits: Both greater diversity than memory cells and a major contribution to the alloresponse seemed to characterize naive T cells. Proliferating siplizumab-culture Treg suppressive function went unconfirmed. Siplizumab led to significantly less abundant alloreactive sequences that could be traced back to unstimulated CD4+ memory cells.

On this clone: The antigen remains unidentified.

About 9.5 x 10^4 TCR templates underwent assay in each sample. Measured with immunoSEQ multiplex PCR; TCRdb has only the in-frame clones, and not every one. The sample records 70,000 to 95,000 clones, 75% to 90% being singletons. The CDR3 loop spans 15 amino acids. V lost 5 bases and J 4 bases, leaving 17 bases between the germline ends. Germline loops: CDR1 MDHEN, CDR2 SYDVKM. This receptor was taken from a human donor in good health. Sequencing input: CD4+ T cells sorted from blood. This chain uses TRBV28 with TRBJ1-2; D is uncertain. For the CDR3, the DNA is TGTGCCAGCAGTGGACCCGGTAGTGGCACCTATGGCTACACCTTC. Amino acids: CASSGPGSGTYGYTF.